This record looks at one TCR beta chain sequence and its context. Authors' data handling: Estimated nucleated cell counts came from reference gene primer amplification. Data came from immunoSEQ multiplex PCR; TCRdb stores just in-frame clones and leaves some out. V and J calls plus clone size are reproduced from that table; the DNA served to infer D and trimming. The table lists around 220,000 clones, 86% of them singletons, with more than 8.5% in the top ten. The sample originates from a study of blood T cell repertoires in COVID-19. For the study at large: Samples taken during acute and convalescent COVID-19 were collected in the United States, Italy and Spain. In each case, the material was cDNA or gDNA derived from T cells, B-cell-depleted T cells, or PBMCs.

V dropped 0 bases and J dropped 3; count of bases not matched to a gene: 1. From germline, CDR1 is MNHNS and CDR2 SASEGT. The CDR3 extends over 14 amino acids. The sequenced sample was peripheral blood. This sequence joins TRBV6-1 and TRBJ2-7; 8 bases line up with TRBD2. The receptor was derived from a woman aged 50 to 60 with COVID-19, enrolled during active disease. The CDR3 nucleotides read TGTGCCAGCAGTGAAGCGCGGGGGGTCTACGAGCAGTACGTC. Protein sequence: CASSEARGVYEQYV.